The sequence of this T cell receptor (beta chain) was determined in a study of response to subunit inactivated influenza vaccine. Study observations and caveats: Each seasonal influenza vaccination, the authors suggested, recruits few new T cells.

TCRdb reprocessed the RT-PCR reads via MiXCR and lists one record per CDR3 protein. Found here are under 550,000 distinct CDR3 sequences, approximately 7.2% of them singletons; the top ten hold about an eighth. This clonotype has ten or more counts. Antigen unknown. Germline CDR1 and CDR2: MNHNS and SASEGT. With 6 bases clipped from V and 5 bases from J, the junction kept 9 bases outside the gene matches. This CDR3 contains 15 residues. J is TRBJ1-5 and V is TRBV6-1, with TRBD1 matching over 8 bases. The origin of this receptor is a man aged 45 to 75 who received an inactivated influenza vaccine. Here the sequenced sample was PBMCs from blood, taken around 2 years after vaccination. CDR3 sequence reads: CASRGRTGRDQPQHF. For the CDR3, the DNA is TGTGCCAGCAGAGGGAGGACAGGGCGGGATCAGCCCCAGCATTTT.